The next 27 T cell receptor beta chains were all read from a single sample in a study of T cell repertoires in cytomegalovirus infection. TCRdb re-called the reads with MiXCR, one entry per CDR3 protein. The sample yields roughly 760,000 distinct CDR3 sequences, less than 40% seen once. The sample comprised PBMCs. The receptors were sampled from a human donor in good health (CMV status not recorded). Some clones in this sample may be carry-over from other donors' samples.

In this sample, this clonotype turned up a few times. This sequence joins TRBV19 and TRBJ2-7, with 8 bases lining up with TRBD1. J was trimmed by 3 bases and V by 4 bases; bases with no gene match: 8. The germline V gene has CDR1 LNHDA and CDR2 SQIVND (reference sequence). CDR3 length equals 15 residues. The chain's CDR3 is CASSTTGTGGYEQYF. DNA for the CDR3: TGTGCCAGTAGTACCACCGGGACAGGCGGCTACGAGCAGTACTTC. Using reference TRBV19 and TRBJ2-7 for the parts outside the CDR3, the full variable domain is DGGITQSPKYLFRKEGQNVTLSCEQNLNHDAMYWYRQDPGQGLRLIYYSQIVNDFQKGDIAEGYSVSREKKESFPLTVTSAQKNPTAFYLCASSTTGTGGYEQYFGPGTRLTVT.

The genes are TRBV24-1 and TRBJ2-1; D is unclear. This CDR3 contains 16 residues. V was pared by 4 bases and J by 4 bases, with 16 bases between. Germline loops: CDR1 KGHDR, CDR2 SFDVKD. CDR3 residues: CATSDRSRDVYNEQFF. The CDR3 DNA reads TGTGCCACCAGTGACCGGTCAAGGGATGTTTACAATGAGCAGTTCTTC.

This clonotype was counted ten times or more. The CDR3, as DNA: TGTGCCAGCAGCTTACCTAGCGGCGGACTGAACACCGGGGAGCTGTTTTTT. Its protein is CASSLPSGGLNTGELFF. The V gene is TRBV7-6, the J gene TRBJ2-2; TRBD2 aligns across 7 bases. The ends lost 2 bases at V and 1 base at J; junction bases unmatched: 7. Germline V gene sequence: CDR1 SGHVS, CDR2 FNYEAQ. CDR3 size: 17 residues.

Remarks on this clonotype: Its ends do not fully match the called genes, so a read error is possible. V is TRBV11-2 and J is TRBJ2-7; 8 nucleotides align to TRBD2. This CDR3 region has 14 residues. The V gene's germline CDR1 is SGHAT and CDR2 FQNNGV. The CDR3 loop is CARSPSGGSYEQDF. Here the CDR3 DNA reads TGTGCCAGGAGCCCAAGCGGGGGTTCCTACGAGCAGGACTTC.

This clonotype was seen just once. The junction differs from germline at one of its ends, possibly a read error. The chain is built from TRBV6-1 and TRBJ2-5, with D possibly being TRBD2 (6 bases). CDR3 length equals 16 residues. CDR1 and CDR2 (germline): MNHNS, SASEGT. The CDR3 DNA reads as TGTGCCAGCAGCGAAGCGGGCCTAACCCCTCGGGAGACCCAGTACTTC. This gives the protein CASSEAGLTPRETQYF.

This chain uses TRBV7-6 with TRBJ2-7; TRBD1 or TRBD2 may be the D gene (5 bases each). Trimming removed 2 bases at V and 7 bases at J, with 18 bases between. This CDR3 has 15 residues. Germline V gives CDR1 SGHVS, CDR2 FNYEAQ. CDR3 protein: CASSLWGSLGDEQYF. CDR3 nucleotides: TGTGCCAGCAGCTTATGGGGGAGCCTAGGGGATGAGCAGTACTTC.

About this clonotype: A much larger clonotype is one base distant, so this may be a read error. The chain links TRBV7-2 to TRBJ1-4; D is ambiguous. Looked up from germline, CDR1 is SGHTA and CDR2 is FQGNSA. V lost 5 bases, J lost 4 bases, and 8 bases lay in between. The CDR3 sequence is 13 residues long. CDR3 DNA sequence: TGTGCCAGCAGCCAACAGATTAATGAAAAACTGTTTTTT. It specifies CASSQQINEKLFF.

The CDR3 loop is CASSSGVATEAFF. The CDR3 region has the DNA TGTGCCAGCAGCTCAGGGGTTGCCACTGAAGCTTTCTTT. V usage is TRBV9 and J usage is TRBJ1-1, with a weak D call TRBD1 (6 bases). This CDR3 spans 13 amino acids. Per germline, CDR1 SGDLS and CDR2 YYNGEE. The V and J ends lost 4 bases and 4 bases respectively, with 11 bases between them.

CDR3 sequence (DNA): TGTGCCAGCAGTTTTGGGTCGGGGGCGAGCTCCTACGAGCAGTACTTC. As protein: CASSFGSGASSYEQYF. This rearrangement joins TRBV28 to TRBJ2-7; D could derive from TRBD1 or TRBD2 (6 bases each). The CDR3 loop spans 16 amino acids. CDR1 and CDR2 from the germline V gene are MDHEN and SYDVKM. V lost 3 bases and J 0 bases, leaving 15 bases between the germline ends.

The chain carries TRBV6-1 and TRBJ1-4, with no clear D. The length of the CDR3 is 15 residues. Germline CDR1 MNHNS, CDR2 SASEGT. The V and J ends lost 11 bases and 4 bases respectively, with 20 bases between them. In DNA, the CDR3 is TGTGCCGGCTTTTTAGTTGGGATGGGTAATGAAAAACTGTTTTTT. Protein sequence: CAGFLVGMGNEKLFF.

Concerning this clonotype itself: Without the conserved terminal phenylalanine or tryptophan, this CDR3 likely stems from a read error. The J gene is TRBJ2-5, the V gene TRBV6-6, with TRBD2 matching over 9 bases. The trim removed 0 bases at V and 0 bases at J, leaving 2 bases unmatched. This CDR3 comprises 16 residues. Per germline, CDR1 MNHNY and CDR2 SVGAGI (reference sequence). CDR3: CASSYSIAGDQETQYL. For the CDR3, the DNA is TGTGCCAGCAGTTACTCAATAGCGGGGGACCAAGAGACCCAGTACTTA.

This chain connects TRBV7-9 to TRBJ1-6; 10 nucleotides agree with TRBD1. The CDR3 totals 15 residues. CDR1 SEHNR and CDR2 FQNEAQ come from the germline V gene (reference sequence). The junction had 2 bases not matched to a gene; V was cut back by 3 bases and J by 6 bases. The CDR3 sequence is CASSLTGGSNSPLHF. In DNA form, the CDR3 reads TGTGCCAGCAGCTTGACAGGGGGCTCTAATTCACCCCTCCACTTT. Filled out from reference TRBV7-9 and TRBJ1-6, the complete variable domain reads DTGVSQNPRHKITKRGQNVTFRCDPISEHNRLYWYRQTLGQGPEFLTYFQNEAQLEKSRLLSDRFSAERPKGSFSTLEIQRTEQGDSAMYLCASSLTGGSNSPLHFGNGTRLTVT.

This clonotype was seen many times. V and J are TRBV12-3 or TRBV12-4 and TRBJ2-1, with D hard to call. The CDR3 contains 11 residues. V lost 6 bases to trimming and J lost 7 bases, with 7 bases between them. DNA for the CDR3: TGTGCCAGCAGCTTACTAAATGAGCAGTTCTTC. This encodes CASSLLNEQFF.

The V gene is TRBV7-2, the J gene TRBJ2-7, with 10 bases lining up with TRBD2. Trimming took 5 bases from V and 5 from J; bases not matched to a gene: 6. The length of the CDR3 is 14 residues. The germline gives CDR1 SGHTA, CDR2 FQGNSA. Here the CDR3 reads CASSLSGRDNEQYF. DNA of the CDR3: TGTGCCAGCAGCCTAAGCGGGAGGGATAACGAGCAGTACTTC.

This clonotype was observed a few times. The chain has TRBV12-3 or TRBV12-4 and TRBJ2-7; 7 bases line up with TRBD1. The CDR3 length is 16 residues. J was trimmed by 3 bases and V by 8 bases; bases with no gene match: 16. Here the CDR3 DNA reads TGTGCCAGCGGAACCTCTTCCGGGGACAGAAGCTACGAGCAGTACTTC. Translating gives CASGTSSGDRSYEQYF.

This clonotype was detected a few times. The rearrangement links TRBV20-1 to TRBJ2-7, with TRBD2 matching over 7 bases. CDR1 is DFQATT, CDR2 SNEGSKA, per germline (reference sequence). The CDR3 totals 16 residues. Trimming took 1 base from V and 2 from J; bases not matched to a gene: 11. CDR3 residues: CSARGPSGHAPYEQYF. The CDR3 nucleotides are TGCAGTGCTAGAGGTCCTAGCGGCCACGCCCCCTACGAGCAGTACTTC.

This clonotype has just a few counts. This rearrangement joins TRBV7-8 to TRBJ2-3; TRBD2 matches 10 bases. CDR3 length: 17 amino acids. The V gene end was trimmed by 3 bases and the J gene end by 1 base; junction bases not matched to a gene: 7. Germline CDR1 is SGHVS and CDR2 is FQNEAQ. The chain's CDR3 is CASSFDPSGGGTDTQYF. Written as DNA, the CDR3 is TGTGCCAGCAGCTTCGATCCTAGCGGGGGAGGCACAGATACGCAGTATTTT. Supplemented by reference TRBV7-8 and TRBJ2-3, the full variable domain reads GAGVSQSPRYKVAKRGQDVALRCDPISGHVSLFWYQQALGQGPEFLTYFQNEAQLDKSGLPSDRFFAERPEGSVSTLKIQRTQQEDSAVYLCASSFDPSGGGTDTQYFGPGTRLTVL.

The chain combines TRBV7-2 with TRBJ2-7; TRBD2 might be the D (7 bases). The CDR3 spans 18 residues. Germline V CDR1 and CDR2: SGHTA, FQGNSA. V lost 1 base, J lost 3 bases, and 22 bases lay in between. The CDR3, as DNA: TGTGCCAGCAGCTTAGAGGGGGGGGGGTCACAGACACACTACGAGCAGTACTTC. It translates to CASSLEGGGSQTHYEQYF.

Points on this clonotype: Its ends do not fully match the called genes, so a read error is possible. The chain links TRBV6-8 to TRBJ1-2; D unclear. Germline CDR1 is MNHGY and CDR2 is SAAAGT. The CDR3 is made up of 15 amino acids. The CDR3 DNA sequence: TGTGCCCGCAGTACTGACTTCCAAGCTAACTATGGCTACACCTTC. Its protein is CARSTDFQANYGYTF.

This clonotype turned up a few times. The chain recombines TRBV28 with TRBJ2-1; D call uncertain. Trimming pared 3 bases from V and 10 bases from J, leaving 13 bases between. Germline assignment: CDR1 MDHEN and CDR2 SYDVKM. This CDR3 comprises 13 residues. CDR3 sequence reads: CASSLAGVREQFF. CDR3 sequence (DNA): TGTGCCAGCAGTTTGGCTGGAGTCAGGGAGCAGTTCTTC.

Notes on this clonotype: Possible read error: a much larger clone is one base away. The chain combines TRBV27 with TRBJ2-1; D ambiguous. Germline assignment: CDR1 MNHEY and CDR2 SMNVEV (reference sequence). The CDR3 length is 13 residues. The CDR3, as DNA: TGTGCCAACAGTTCCGGGCCCTACAATGAGCAGTTCTTC. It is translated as CANSSGPYNEQFF.

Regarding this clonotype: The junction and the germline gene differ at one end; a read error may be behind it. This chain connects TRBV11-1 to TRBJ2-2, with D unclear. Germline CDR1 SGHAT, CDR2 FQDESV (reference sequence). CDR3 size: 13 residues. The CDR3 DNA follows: TGTGCCATCAGCTTGGTAGGTACCGTGGAGCTGTTTTTT. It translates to CAISLVGTVELFF.

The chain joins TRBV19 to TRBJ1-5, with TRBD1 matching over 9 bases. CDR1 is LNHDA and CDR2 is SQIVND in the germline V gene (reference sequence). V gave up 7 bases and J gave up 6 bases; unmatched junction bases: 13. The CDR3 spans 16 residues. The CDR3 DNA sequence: TGTGCCAGTAAAACCCGGGACAGGGTCGCAGGTCAGCCCCAGCATTTT. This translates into CASKTRDRVAGQPQHF.

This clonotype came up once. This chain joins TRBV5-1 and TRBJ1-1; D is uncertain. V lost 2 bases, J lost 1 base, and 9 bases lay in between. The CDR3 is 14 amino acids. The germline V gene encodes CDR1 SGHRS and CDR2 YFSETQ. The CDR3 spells CASSFREANTEAFF. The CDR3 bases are TGCGCCAGCAGCTTCCGGGAGGCGAACACTGAAGCTTTCTTT. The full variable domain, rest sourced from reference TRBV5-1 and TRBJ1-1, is KAGVTQTPRYLIKTRGQQVTLSCSPISGHRSVSWYQQTPGQGLQFLFEYFSETQRNKGNFPGRFSGRQFSNSRSEMNVSTLELGDSALYLCASSFREANTEAFFGQGTRLTVV.

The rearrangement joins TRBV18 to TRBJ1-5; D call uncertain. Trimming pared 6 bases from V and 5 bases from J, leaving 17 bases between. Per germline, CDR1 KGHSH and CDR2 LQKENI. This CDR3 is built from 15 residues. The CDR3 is CASSSSPAGYQPQHF. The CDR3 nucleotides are TGTGCCAGCTCGTCTTCCCCCGCTGGGTATCAGCCCCAGCATTTT. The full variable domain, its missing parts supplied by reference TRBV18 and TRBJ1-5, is NAGVMQNPRHLVRRRGQEARLRCSPMKGHSHVYWYRQLPEEGLKFMVYLQKENIIDESGMPKERFSAEFPKEGPSILRIQQVVRGDSAAYFCASSSSPAGYQPQHFGDGTRLSIL.

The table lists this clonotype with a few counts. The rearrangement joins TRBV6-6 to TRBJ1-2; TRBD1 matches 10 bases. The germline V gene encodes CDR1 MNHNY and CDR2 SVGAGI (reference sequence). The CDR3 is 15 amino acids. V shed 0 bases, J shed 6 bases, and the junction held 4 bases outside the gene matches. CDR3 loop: CASSYSGTGVDGYTF. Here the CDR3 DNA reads TGTGCCAGCAGTTACTCTGGGACAGGGGTCGATGGCTACACCTTC.

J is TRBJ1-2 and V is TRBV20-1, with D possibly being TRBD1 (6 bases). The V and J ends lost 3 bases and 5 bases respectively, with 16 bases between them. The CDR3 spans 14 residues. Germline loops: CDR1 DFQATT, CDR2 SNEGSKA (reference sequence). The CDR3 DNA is TGCAGTGCTAGGGAACCAGGGGTAGGGTATGGCTACACCTTC. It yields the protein CSAREPGVGYGYTF.